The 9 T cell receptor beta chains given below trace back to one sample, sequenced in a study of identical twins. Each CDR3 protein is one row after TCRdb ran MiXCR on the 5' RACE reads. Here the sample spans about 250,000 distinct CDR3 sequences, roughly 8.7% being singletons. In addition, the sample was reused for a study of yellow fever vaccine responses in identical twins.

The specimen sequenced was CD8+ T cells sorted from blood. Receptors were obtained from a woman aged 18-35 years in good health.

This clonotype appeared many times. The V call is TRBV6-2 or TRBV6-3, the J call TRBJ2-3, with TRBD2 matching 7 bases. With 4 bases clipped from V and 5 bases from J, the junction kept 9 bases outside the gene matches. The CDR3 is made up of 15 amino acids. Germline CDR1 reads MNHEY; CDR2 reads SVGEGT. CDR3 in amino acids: CASSSGLVIIDTQYF. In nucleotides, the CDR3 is TGTGCCAGCAGTTCCGGACTAGTTATTATAGATACGCAGTATTTT.

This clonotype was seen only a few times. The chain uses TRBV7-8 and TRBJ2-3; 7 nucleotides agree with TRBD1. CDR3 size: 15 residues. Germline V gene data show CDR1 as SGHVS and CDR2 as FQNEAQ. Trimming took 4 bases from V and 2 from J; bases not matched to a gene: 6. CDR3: CASSSGTDLTDTQYF. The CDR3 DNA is TGTGCCAGCAGCTCCGGGACAGACCTCACAGATACGCAGTATTTT.

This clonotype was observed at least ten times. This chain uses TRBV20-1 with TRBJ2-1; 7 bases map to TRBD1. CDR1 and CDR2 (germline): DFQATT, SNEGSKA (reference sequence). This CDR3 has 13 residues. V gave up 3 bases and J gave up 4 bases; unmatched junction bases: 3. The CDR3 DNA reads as TGCAGTGCTAGGGGGACAGTGTACAATGAGCAGTTCTTC. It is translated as CSARGTVYNEQFF.

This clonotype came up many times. The CDR3 DNA reads TGTGCCAGCAGCCCCTCTAGCGGGGGTCAGTCCGGGGAGCTGTTTTTT. It encodes CASSPSSGGQSGELFF. This chain connects TRBV11-2 to TRBJ2-2; 10 bases match TRBD2. Trimming removed 5 bases from V and 6 bases from J; junction bases left unmatched: 9. Germline V gene sequence: CDR1 SGHAT, CDR2 FQNNGV. This CDR3 is 16 amino acids long. Together with reference TRBV11-2 and TRBJ2-2, the CDR3 gives the full variable domain: EAGVAQSPRYKIIEKRQSVAFWCNPISGHATLYWYQQILGQGPKLLIQFQNNGVVDDSQLPKDRFSAERLKGVDSTLKIQPAKLEDSAVYLCASSPSSGGQSGELFFGEGSRLTVL.

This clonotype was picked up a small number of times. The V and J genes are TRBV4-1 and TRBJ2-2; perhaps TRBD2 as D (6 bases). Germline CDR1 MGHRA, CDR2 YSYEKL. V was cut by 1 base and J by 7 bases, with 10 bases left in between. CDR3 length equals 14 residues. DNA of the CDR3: TGCGCCAGCAGCCAAGGACTAGTTAGCGGGGAGCTGTTTTTT. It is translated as CASSQGLVSGELFF.

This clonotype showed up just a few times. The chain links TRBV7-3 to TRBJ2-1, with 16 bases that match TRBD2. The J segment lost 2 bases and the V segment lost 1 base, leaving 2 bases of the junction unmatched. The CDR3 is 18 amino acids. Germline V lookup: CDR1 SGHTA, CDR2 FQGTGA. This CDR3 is CASSLIGTSGGAYNEQFF. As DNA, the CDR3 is TGTGCCAGCAGCTTAATAGGGACTAGCGGGGGGGCCTACAATGAGCAGTTCTTC.

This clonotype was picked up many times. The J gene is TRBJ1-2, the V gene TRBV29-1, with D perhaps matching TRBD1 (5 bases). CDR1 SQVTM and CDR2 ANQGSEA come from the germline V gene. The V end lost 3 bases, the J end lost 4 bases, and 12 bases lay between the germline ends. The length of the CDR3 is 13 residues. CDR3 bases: TGCAGCGTTGATTGGGGGGGAGTCTATGGCTACACCTTC. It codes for CSVDWGGVYGYTF.

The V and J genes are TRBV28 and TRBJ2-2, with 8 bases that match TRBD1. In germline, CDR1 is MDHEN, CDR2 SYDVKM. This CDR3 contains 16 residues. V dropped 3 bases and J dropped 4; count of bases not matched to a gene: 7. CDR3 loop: CASSFRGRRGTGELFF. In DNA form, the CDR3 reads TGTGCCAGCAGTTTCAGGGGGCGGCGAGGCACCGGGGAGCTGTTTTTT.

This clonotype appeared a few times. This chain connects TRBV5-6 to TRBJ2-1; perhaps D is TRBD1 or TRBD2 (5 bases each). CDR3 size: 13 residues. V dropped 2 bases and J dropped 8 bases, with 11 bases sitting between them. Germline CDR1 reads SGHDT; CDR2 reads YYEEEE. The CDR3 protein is CASSFGTSDEQFF. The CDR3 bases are TGTGCCAGCAGCTTTGGGACGAGCGATGAGCAGTTCTTC. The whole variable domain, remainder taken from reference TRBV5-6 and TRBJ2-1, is DAGVTQSPTHLIKTRGQQVTLRCSPKSGHDTVSWYQQALGQGPQFIFQYYEEEERQRGNFPDRFSGHQFPNYSSELNVNALLLGDSALYLCASSFGTSDEQFFGPGTRLTVL.